This T cell receptor (beta chain) is drawn from a study of blood T cells in healthy people across ages (dated by TCRdb to about 2015). Regarding the research as a whole: Template switching captured roughly one uniquely barcoded TCR beta cDNA molecule per two T cells in model experiments. The study measured age-related changes in TCR beta repertoire diversity using deep sequencing normalized with unique cDNA molecular identifiers. Donors were grouped into four age groups: young (average roughly 15 years), middle-aged (about 40), aged (approximately 67) and long-lived (roughly 80). To avoid experimental bias, donors of different ages were randomly spread across the sequencing lanes. The study analyzed two additional independent replicas of 1 million unique cDNA reads from the same blood draw for two donors, one aged 18 to 30 and one aged 80 or older. The paper's findings and limits, for the study overall: Because donor CMV infection status was unknown, age-related changes in expanded clonotypes were potentially confounded. Estimates of total diversity from one million sequenced T cells were regarded as lower bounds and underestimates. There was a strong correlation between observed TCR beta diversity and the percentage of naive T cells measured by flow cytometry. The long-lived group showed more naive CD4+ T cells, fewer expanded clones and increased TCR diversity than the aged group, suggesting age selection. As age increased, observed TCR beta diversity per million T cells dropped in a roughly linear way, and a significant reduction was already evident by age 40. Bulk unsorted PBMC profiling prevented conclusive comparison of naive and antigen-experienced compartments.

The library was prepared using 5' RACE. The sequencing machine was an Illumina HiSeq 2500. A second 7 to 11 cycle PCR used a sample-barcoded 5' primer and a J-beta primer mix. A unique molecular identifier was introduced onto each TCR beta cDNA molecule by a template-switch 5' adaptor carrying 12 random nucleotides. Each sample yielded at least 2.5 million CDR3-containing paired-end reads. First-strand cDNA synthesis was performed from all RNA using the Mint cDNA synthesis kit, with priming by a TRBC-specific oligonucleotide. All cDNA was treated with uracil-DNA glycosylase and then went through a first 18-cycle PCR with the universal primers M1SS and BC2_uni_R. Turning to the authors' computational methods: For normalization, 1 million high-quality reads were randomly selected from each sample, with every read carrying a distinct molecular identifier. Instead of being binned into consensus sequences, reads that shared molecular identifiers were thrown out. CDR3 identification, clonotype clustering and error correction used MiTCR with a Q25 quality threshold and the strictest error-elimination algorithm. A nonparametric unseen species model with Euler transformation was used to estimate lower-bound total TCR beta diversity. TCRdb took the public reads, trimmed them with fastp at Q25, ran MiXCR for clone calling and kept in-frame beta chains. Rows merge per CDR3 protein into single entries with the most common DNA and genes. TCRdb, not the original authors, processed these V and J calls. The sample includes roughly 1,700,000 distinct CDR3 sequences, with under 30% observed a single time. Around 7.7% of the sample is held by the ten biggest clonotypes.

The roughly 39 donors, aged about 6 to 100 years, were systemically healthy Caucasian individuals from Russia. Each donor gave about 9.7 milliliters of peripheral blood, drawn into EDTA-treated Vacutainer tubes. PBMCs were isolated by Ficoll-Paque density-gradient centrifugation, with at least 6 million obtained per sample. Total RNA was extracted from PBMCs with Trizol reagent, with at least 6 micrograms obtained per sample. For every donor, flow cytometry on a PBMC aliquot measured the percentage of naive CD45RAhigh/CD27high T cells. From the cysteine up to the phenylalanine, the CDR3 has a length of 16 residues. Only the CDR3 portion is preserved as DNA: 48 bases, with reading frame beginning at the first base. The germline V gene specifies MGHDK as CDR1 and SYGVNS as CDR2. Turning to this clonotype: Its antigen is unknown. Mismatch with germline at one junction end may stem from a read error.

The receptor was derived from a woman aged 30 to 39 in good health. The material sequenced was blood. The rearrangement combines TRBV25-1 with TRBJ1-4, with no confidently assigned D gene. This receptor carries the CDR3 CTSSPATSGPNEKLFF. Here is the DNA: TGTACCAGCAGTCCAGCTACTTCCGGGCCTAATGAAAAACTGTTTTTT.